The sequence of this T cell receptor beta chain was determined in a study of response to subunit inactivated influenza vaccine. General study findings and limits: Authors suggested each seasonal influenza vaccination recruits few new T cells.

TCRdb analysed the RT-PCR reads with MiXCR anew, one entry per CDR3 protein. The data contain 500,000 to 600,000 distinct CDR3 sequences, about 7.6% of them singletons. Trimming cost V 6 bases and J 8 bases; bases outside gene matches: 11. The CDR3 contains 16 residues. CDR1 is MDHEN and CDR2 is SYDVKM in the germline V gene. Concerning this clonotype: Its antigen remains unknown.

This TCR was sampled from a man between 50 and 75 years old who received an inactivated influenza vaccine. Sample: PBMCs from blood, taken less than 30 months after vaccination. The V gene is TRBV28, the J gene TRBJ2-3; 13 nucleotides line up with TRBD2. The CDR3 region has the DNA TGTGCCAGCAGCGATCCGGGACTAGCGGGACTTGTTACGCAGTATTTT. It codes for CASSDPGLAGLVTQYF.